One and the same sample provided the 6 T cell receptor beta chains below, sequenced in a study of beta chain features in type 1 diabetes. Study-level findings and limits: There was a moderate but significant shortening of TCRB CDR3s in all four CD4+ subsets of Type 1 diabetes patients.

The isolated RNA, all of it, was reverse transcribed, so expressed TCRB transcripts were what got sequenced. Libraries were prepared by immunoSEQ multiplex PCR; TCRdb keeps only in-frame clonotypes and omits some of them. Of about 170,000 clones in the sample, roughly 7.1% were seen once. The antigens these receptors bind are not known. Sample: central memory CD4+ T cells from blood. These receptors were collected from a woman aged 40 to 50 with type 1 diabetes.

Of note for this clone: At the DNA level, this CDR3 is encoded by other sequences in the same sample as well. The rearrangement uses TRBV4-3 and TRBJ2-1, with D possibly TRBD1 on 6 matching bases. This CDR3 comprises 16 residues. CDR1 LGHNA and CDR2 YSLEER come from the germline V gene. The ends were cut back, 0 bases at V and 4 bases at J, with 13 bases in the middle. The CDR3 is CASSQDRLGGYNEQFF. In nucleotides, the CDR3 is TGCGCCAGCAGCCAAGATCGTTTAGGGGGATACAATGAGCAGTTCTTC.

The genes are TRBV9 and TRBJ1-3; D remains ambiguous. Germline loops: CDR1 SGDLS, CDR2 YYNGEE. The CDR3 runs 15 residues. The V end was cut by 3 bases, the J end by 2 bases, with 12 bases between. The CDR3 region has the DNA TGTGCCAGCAGCGGGACTCCGACGGCTGGAAACACCATATATTTT. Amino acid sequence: CASSGTPTAGNTIYF.

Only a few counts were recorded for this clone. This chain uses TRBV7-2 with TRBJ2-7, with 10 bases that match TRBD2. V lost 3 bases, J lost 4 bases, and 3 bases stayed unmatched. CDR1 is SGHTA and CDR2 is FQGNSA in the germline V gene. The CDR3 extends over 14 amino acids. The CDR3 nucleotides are TGTGCCAGCAGCTTGAGCGGGGGGGCTTACGAGCAGTACTTC. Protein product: CASSLSGGAYEQYF.

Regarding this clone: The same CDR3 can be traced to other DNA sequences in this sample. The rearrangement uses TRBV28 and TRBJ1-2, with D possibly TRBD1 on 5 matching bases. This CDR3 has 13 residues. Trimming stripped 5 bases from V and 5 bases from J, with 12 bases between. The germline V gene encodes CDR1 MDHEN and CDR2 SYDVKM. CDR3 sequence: CASSQAGRYGYTF. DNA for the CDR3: TGTGCCAGCAGTCAGGCAGGGCGGTATGGCTACACCTTC.

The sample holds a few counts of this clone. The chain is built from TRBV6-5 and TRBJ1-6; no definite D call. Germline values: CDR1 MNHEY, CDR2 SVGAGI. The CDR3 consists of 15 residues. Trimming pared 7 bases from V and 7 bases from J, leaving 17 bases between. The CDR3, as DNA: TGTGCCAGCACCACCCCCGGAGGTTGGAATTCACCCCTCCACTTT. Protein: CASTTPGGWNSPLHF.

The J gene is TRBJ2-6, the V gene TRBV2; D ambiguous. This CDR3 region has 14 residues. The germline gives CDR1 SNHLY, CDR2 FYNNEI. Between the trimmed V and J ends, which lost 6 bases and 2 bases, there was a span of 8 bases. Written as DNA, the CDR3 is TGTGCCAGCAGCCCTCAGGCTGGGGCCAACGTCCTGACTTTC. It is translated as CASSPQAGANVLTF.